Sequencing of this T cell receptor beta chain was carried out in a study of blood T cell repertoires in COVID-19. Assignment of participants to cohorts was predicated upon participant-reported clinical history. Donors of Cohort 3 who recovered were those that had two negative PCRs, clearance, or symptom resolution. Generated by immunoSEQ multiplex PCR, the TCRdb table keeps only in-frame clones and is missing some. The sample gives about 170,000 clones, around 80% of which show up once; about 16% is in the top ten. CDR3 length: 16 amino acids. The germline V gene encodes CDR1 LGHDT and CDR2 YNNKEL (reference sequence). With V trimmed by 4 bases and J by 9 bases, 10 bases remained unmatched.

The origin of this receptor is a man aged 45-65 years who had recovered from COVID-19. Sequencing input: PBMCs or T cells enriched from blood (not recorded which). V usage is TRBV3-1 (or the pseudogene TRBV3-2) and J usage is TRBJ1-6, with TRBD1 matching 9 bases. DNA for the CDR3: TGTGCCAGCAGCCCCCTTCCGGGACAGGGTATTTCACCCCTCCACTTT. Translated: CASSPLPGQGISPLHF.